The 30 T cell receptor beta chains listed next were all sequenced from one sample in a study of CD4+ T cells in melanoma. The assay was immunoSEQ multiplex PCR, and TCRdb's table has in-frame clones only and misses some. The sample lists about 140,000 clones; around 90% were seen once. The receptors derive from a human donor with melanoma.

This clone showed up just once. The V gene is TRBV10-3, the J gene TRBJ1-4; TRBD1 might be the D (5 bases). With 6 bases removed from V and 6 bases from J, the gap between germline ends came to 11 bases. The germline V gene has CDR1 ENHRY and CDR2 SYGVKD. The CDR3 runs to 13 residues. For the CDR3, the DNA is TGTGCCATCAGCGGGACCGGGGATGAAAAACTGTTTTTT. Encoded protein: CAISGTGDEKLFF.

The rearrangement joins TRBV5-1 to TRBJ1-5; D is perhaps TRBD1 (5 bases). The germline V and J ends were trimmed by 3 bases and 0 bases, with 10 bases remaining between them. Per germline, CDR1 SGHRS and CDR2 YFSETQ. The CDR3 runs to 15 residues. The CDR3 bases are TGCGCCAGCAGCTGGGGACCGACTAGCAATCAGCCCCAGCATTTT. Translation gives CASSWGPTSNQPQHF. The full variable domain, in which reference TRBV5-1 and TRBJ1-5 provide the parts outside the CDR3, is KAGVTQTPRYLIKTRGQQVTLSCSPISGHRSVSWYQQTPGQGLQFLFEYFSETQRNKGNFPGRFSGRQFSNSRSEMNVSTLELGDSALYLCASSWGPTSNQPQHFGDGTRLSIL.

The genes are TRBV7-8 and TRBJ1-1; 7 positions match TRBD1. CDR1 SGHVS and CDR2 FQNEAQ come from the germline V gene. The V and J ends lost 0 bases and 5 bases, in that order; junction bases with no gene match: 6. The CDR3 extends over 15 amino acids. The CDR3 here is CASSLAAGGQTEAFF. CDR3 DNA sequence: TGTGCCAGCAGCTTAGCCGCAGGGGGTCAGACTGAAGCTTTCTTT.

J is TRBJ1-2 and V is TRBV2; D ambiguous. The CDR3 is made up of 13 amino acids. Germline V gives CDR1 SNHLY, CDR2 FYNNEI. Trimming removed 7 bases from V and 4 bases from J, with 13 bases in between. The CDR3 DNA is TGTGCCAGCAACCCGGGGATAAGCTATGGCTACACCTTC. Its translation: CASNPGISYGYTF.

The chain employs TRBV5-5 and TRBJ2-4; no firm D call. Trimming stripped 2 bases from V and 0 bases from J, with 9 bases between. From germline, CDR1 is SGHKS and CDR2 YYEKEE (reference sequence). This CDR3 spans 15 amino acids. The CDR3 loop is CASSFGSLAKNIQYF. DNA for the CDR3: TGTGCCAGCAGCTTTGGCAGCCTAGCCAAAAACATTCAGTACTTC.

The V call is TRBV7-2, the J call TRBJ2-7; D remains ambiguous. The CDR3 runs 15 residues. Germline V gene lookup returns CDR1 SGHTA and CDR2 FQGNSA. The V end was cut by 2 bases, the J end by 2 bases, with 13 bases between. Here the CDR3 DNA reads TGTGCCAGCAGCTTAATGGGTCGGGTAACCTACGAGCAGTACTTC. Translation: CASSLMGRVTYEQYF. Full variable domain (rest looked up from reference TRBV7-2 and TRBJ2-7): GAGVSQSPSNKVTEKGKDVELRCDPISGHTALYWYRQSLGQGLEFLIYFQGNSAPDKSGLPSDRFSAERTGGSVSTLTIQRTQQEDSAVYLCASSLMGRVTYEQYFGPGTRLTVT.

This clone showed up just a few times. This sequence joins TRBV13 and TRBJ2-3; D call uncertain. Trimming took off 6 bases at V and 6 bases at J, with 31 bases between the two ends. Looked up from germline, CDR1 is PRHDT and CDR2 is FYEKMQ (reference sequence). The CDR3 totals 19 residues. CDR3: CASRDFLHGLRSLEDTQYF. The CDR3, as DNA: TGTGCCAGCAGAGATTTTCTTCATGGCCTCAGGTCCCTTGAGGATACGCAGTATTTT.

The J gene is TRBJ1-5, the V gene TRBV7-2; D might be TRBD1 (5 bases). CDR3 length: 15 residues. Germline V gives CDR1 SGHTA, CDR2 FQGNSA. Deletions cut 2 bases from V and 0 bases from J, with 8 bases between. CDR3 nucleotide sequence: TGTGCCAGCAGCTTACAGGGATATAGCAATCAGCCCCAGCATTTT. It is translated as CASSLQGYSNQPQHF.

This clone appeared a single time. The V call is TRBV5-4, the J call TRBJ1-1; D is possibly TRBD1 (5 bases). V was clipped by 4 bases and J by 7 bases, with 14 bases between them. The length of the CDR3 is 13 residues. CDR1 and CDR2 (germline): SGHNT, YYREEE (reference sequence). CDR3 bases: TGTGCCAGCAGCACGAGGGGCAGGGATGAAGCTTTCTTT. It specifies CASSTRGRDEAFF.

The CDR3 coding sequence is TGTGCCAGCACCTGGGAGGGATTGGCCCTCCACTTT. Its protein is CASTWEGLALHF. The gene calls are TRBV2 and TRBJ1-6, with no clear D. The germline gives CDR1 SNHLY, CDR2 FYNNEI. This CDR3 is built from 12 residues. V lost 7 bases, J lost 14 bases, and 15 bases lay in between.

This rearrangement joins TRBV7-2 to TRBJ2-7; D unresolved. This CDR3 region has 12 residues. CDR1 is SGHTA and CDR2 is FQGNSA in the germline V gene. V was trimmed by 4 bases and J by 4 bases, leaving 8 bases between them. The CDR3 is CASSSLTYEQYF. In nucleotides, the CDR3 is TGTGCCAGCAGCTCGCTCACTTACGAGCAGTACTTC.

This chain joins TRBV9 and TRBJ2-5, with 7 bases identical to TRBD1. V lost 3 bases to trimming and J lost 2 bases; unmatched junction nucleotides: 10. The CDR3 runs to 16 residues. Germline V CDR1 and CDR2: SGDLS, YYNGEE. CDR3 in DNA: TGTGCCAGCAGCGCCCACCCGGGGACAGTACAAGAGACCCAGTACTTC. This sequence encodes CASSAHPGTVQETQYF.

The CDR3 here is CASSGGAYEQFF. As DNA, the CDR3 is TGTGCCAGCAGCGGGGGTGCCTATGAGCAGTTCTTC. The chain is built from TRBV27 and TRBJ2-1, with D possibly matching TRBD2 (6 bases). CDR1 is MNHEY, CDR2 SMNVEV, per germline (reference sequence). The CDR3 runs to 12 residues. V was trimmed by 6 bases and J by 8 bases, leaving 11 bases between them.

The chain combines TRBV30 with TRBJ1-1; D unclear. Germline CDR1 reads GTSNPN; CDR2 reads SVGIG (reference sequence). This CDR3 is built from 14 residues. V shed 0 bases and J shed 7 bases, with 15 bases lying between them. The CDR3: CAWSVPPIRFEAFF. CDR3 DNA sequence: TGTGCCTGGAGTGTACCCCCCATCCGATTTGAAGCTTTCTTT. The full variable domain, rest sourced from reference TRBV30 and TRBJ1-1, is SQTIHQWPATLVQPVGSPLSLECTVEGTSNPNLYWYRQAAGRGLQLLFYSVGIGQISSEVPQNLSASRPQDRQFILSSKKLLLSDSGFYLCAWSVPPIRFEAFFGQGTRLTVV.

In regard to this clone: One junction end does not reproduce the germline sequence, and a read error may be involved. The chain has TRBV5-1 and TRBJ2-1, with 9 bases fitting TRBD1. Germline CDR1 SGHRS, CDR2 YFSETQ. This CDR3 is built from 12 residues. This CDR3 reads CASSLEGTGRLF. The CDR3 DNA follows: TGCGCCAGCAGCTTGGAGGGGACAGGGAGGCTCTTC.

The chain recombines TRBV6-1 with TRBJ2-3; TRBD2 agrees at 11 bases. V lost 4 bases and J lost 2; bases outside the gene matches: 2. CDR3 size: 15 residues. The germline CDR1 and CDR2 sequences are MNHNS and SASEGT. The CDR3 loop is CASSVTSGNTDTQYF. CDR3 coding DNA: TGTGCCAGCAGTGTGACTAGCGGGAACACAGATACGCAGTATTTT.

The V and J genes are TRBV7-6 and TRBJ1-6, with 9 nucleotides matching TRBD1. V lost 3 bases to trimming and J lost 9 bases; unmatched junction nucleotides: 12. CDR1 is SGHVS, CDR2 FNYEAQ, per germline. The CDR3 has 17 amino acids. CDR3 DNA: TGTGCCAGCAGCTTGGGCCCGGGACAGGGAAACATTTCACCCCTCCACTTT. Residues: CASSLGPGQGNISPLHF.

This CDR3 reads CASSPSLGRINSPLHF. The CDR3 DNA reads as TGTGCCAGTAGCCCATCCCTCGGACGCATTAATTCACCCCTCCACTTT. The gene calls are TRBV19 and TRBJ1-6; D unresolved. The CDR3 totals 16 residues. The V end lost 6 bases, the J end lost 6 bases, and 18 bases lay between the germline ends. The germline gives CDR1 LNHDA, CDR2 SQIVND (reference sequence).

CDR3 amino acids: CASSLTQGSYEQYF. The CDR3 DNA is TGTGCCAGCAGCTTAACCCAGGGCTCCTACGAGCAGTACTTC. The rearrangement uses TRBV5-4 and TRBJ2-7; possibly TRBD1 for D (5 bases). CDR1 and CDR2 (germline): SGHNT, YYREEE (reference sequence). Trimming removed 2 bases from V and 0 bases from J, with 9 bases in between. This CDR3 is built from 14 residues.

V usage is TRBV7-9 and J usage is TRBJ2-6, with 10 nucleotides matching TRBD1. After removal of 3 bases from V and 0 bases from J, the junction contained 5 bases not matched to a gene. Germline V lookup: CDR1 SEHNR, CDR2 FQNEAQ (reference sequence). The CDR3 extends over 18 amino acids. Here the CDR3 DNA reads TGTGCCAGCAGCTTCGTGGACAGGGGGAACTCTGGGGCCAACGTCCTGACTTTC. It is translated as CASSFVDRGNSGANVLTF.

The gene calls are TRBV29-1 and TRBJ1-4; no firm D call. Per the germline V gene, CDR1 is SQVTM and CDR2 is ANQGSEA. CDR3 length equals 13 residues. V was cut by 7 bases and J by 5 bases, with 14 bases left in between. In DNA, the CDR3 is TGCAGCGCCCGAGTAGGCGGCAATGAAAAACTGTTTTTT. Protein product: CSARVGGNEKLFF.

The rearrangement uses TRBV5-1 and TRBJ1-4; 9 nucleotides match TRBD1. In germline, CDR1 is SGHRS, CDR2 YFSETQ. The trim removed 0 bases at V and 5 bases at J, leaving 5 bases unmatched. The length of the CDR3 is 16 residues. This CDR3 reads CASSLGGQGYNEKLFF. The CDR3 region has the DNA TGCGCCAGCAGCTTGGGTGGACAGGGGTACAATGAAAAACTGTTTTTT.

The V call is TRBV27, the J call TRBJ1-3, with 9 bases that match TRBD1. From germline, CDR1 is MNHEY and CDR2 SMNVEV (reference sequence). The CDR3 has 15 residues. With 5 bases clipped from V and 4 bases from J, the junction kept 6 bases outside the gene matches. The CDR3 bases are TGTGCCAGCAGTCGATACAGGGGGCTCGGAAACACCATATATTTT. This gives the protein CASSRYRGLGNTIYF.

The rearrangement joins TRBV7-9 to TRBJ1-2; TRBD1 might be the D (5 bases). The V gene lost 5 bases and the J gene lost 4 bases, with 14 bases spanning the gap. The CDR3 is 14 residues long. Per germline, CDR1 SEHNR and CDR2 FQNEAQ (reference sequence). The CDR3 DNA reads TGTGCCAGCAGCCTAACCGACAGCCCCTATGGCTACACCTTC. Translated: CASSLTDSPYGYTF.

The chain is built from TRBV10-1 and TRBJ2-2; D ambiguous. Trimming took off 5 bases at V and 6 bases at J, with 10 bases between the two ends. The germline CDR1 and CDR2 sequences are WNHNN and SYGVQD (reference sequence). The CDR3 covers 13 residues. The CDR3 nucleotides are TGCGCCAGCAGTAGGTCTAGGTCCGGGGAGCTGTTTTTT. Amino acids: CASSRSRSGELFF.

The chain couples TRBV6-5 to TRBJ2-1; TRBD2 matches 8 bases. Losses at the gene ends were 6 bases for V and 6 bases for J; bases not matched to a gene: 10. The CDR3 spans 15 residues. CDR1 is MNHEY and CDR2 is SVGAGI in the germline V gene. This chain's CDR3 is CASRRSGGKGNEQFF. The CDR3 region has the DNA TGTGCCAGCAGACGAAGCGGGGGTAAAGGCAATGAGCAGTTCTTC.

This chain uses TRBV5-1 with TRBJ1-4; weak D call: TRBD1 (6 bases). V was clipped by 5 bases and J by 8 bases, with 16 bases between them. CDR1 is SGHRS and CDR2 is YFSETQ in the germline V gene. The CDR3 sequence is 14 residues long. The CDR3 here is CASRAGTIDEKLFF. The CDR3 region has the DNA TGCGCCAGCAGGGCCGGGACAATCGACGAAAAACTGTTTTTT.

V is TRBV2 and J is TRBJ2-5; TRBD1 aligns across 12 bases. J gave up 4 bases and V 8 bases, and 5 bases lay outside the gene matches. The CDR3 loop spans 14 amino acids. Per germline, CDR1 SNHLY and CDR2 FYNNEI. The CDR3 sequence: CASLRDRGLETQYF. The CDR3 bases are TGTGCCAGCCTTCGGGACAGGGGGCTAGAGACCCAGTACTTC.

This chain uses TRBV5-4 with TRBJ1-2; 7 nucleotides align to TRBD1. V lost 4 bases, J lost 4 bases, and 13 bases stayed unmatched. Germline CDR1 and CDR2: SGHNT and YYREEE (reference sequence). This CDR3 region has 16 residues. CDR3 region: CASSTPSQGSSYGYTF. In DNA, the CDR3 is TGTGCCAGCAGCACGCCCTCACAGGGGTCGTCCTATGGCTACACCTTC. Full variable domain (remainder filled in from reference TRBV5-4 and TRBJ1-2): ETGVTQSPTHLIKTRGQQVTLRCSSQSGHNTVSWYQQALGQGPQFIFQYYREEENGRGNFPPRFSGLQFPNYSSELNVNALELDDSALYLCASSTPSQGSSYGYTFGSGTRLTVV.

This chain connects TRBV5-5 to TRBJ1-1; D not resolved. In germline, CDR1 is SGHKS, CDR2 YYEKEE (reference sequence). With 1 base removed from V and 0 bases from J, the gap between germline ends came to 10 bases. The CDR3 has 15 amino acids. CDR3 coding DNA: TGTGCCAGCAGCTTGTTTGGTAACATGAACACTGAAGCTTTCTTT. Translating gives CASSLFGNMNTEAFF. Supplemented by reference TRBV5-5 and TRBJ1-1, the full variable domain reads DAGVTQSPTHLIKTRGQQVTLRCSPISGHKSVSWYQQVLGQGPQFIFQYYEKEERGRGNFPDRFSARQFPNYSSELNVNALLLGDSALYLCASSLFGNMNTEAFFGQGTRLTVV.